These 30 T cell receptor beta chains were all obtained from the same sample, sequenced in a study of T cell responses to AZD1222 COVID-19 vaccine. Assay used: immunoSEQ multiplex PCR; TCRdb lists only in-frame clones, some missing. The table lists 100,000 to 130,000 clones, approximately 89% of them singletons, with around 3.3% in the top ten. The sequencing here drew on peripheral blood, taken on day 0 of MenACWY control vaccination. All receptors come from an adult in good health.

This chain links TRBV7-9 with TRBJ2-2; tentative D call: TRBD1 (6 bases). The CDR3 is 14 amino acids. Trimming took off 5 bases at V and 4 bases at J, with 11 bases between the two ends. CDR1 SEHNR and CDR2 FQNEAQ come from the germline V gene (reference sequence). The CDR3 spells CASSPTGLTGELFF. DNA for the CDR3: TGTGCCAGCAGCCCGACAGGTCTCACCGGGGAGCTGTTTTTT.

The J gene is TRBJ2-7, the V gene TRBV4-1; 8 bases are shared with TRBD1. The CDR3 runs 16 residues. With 1 base clipped from V and 1 base from J, the junction kept 6 bases outside the gene matches. Germline CDR1 is MGHRA and CDR2 is YSYEKL. CDR3: CASSQGRGQGSYEQYF. Here the CDR3 DNA reads TGCGCCAGCAGCCAAGGCAGGGGGCAAGGGTCCTACGAGCAGTACTTC.

The chain employs TRBV7-3 and TRBJ1-1; D is unresolved. Trimming shortened V by 5 bases and J by 0 bases, and 13 bases separated the two germline ends. The CDR3 runs 15 residues. Germline values: CDR1 SGHTA, CDR2 FQGTGA. The CDR3 DNA reads TGTGCCAGCAGCCCCTCCGGCGAGATGAACACTGAAGCTTTCTTT. Translating it yields CASSPSGEMNTEAFF.

This clone has only a few counts. V usage is TRBV18 and J usage is TRBJ1-5; 7 bases line up with TRBD1. Germline CDR1 is KGHSH and CDR2 is LQKENI. The CDR3 runs 16 residues. Trimming cost V 3 bases and J 1 base; bases outside gene matches: 6. DNA of the CDR3: TGTGCCAGCTCACCGTACGGGACAGCAAGCAATCAGCCCCAGCATTTT. Its translation is CASSPYGTASNQPQHF. Together with reference TRBV18 and TRBJ1-5, the CDR3 gives the full variable domain: NAGVMQNPRHLVRRRGQEARLRCSPMKGHSHVYWYRQLPEEGLKFMVYLQKENIIDESGMPKERFSAEFPKEGPSILRIQQVVRGDSAAYFCASSPYGTASNQPQHFGDGTRLSIL.

J is TRBJ1-6 and V is TRBV4-3, with D possibly being TRBD1 (6 bases). The CDR3 is made up of 17 amino acids. The V end was cut by 0 bases, the J end by 2 bases, with 11 bases between. CDR1 LGHNA and CDR2 YSLEER come from the germline V gene. CDR3 sequence reads: CASSQDGTGTYNSPLHF. CDR3 DNA: TGCGCCAGCAGCCAAGATGGTACAGGGACCTATAATTCACCCCTCCACTTT.

The chain couples TRBV7-3 to TRBJ2-1; 8 positions agree with TRBD1. Germline CDR1 SGHTA, CDR2 FQGTGA. The CDR3 length is 15 residues. The J segment lost 5 bases and the V segment lost 5 bases, leaving 8 bases of the junction unmatched. The CDR3 loop reads CASSLQGAGDNEQFF. The CDR3 DNA is TGTGCCAGCAGCCTCCAGGGGGCAGGGGACAATGAGCAGTTCTTC.

This chain uses TRBV6-5 with TRBJ2-3; tentatively, D is TRBD1 (6 bases). The germline V and J ends were trimmed by 8 bases and 1 base, with 13 bases remaining between them. This CDR3 contains 14 residues. Germline V gives CDR1 MNHEY, CDR2 SVGAGI. The CDR3 nucleotides are TGTGCCAGCGGGAGACAGGCCGGCACAGATACGCAGTATTTT. This codes for CASGRQAGTDTQYF.

The CDR3 sequence is CSVDSGYGTDTQYF. The CDR3 bases are TGCAGCGTTGATTCAGGGTACGGCACAGATACGCAGTATTTT. This chain joins TRBV29-1 and TRBJ2-3, with D maybe TRBD1 (5 bases). Germline V gene data show CDR1 as SQVTM and CDR2 as ANQGSEA. With 3 bases removed from V and 1 base from J, the gap between germline ends came to 11 bases. The CDR3 is 14 amino acids.

The chain couples TRBV6-5 to TRBJ2-7, with TRBD1 identical over 7 bases. Germline values: CDR1 MNHEY, CDR2 SVGAGI. The V gene end was trimmed by 5 bases and the J gene end by 5 bases; junction bases not matched to a gene: 9. This CDR3 comprises 14 residues. CDR3 bases: TGTGCCAGCAGTAAATCGGGACAGACTAACGAGCAGTACTTC. It yields the protein CASSKSGQTNEQYF.

The rearrangement uses TRBV3-1 (or the pseudogene TRBV3-2) and TRBJ1-1; D not certain. Trimming pared 3 bases from V and 4 bases from J, leaving 9 bases between. CDR3 size: 13 residues. Per the germline V gene, CDR1 is LGHDT and CDR2 is YNNKEL (reference sequence). Here the CDR3 reads CASSQAGLTEAFF. CDR3 DNA: TGTGCCAGCAGCCAGGCGGGCCTCACTGAAGCTTTCTTT.

The genes are TRBV28 and TRBJ1-2; D is perhaps TRBD1 (6 bases). V was cut by 7 bases and J by 4 bases, with 19 bases left in between. This CDR3 has 15 residues. Germline CDR1 is MDHEN and CDR2 is SYDVKM. The CDR3, as DNA: TGTGCCAGCACGGCCGCCGGACAGATTCCCTATGGCTACACCTTC. Encoded protein: CASTAAGQIPYGYTF.

The J gene is TRBJ2-2, the V gene TRBV6-5, with unresolved D. Germline CDR1 and CDR2: MNHEY and SVGAGI. CDR3 length equals 13 residues. The ends were cut back, 6 bases at V and 6 bases at J, with 11 bases in the middle. This CDR3 reads CASSPRLAGELFF. The DNA for the CDR3 is TGTGCCAGCAGCCCACGTTTGGCCGGGGAGCTGTTTTTT.

The chain couples TRBV5-4 to TRBJ2-2; D may be TRBD1 (5 bases). This CDR3 region has 14 residues. The germline CDR1 and CDR2 sequences are SGHNT and YYREEE (reference sequence). V was shortened by 1 base and J by 1 base, with 5 bases between the two germline ends. CDR3 residues: CASSLTGNTGELFF. The CDR3 DNA reads TGTGCCAGCAGCTTGACAGGGAACACCGGGGAGCTGTTTTTT.

The CDR3 region is CASRVTKRGINYGYTF. In DNA, the CDR3 is TGTGCCAGCAGGGTCACAAAGCGGGGAATTAACTATGGCTACACCTTC. This rearrangement joins TRBV28 to TRBJ1-2, with D unclear. The CDR3 spans 16 residues. Germline V gives CDR1 MDHEN, CDR2 SYDVKM. V lost 6 bases, J lost 1 base, and 18 bases lay in between.

This clone was found once. The chain carries TRBV7-6 and TRBJ1-4, with a weak D call TRBD1 (6 bases). V was trimmed by 5 bases and J by 0 bases, leaving 16 bases between them. This CDR3 is built from 17 residues. The germline V gene encodes CDR1 SGHVS and CDR2 FNYEAQ. This chain's CDR3 is CASSLTGPAATNEKLFF. In DNA, the CDR3 is TGTGCCAGCAGCCTTACAGGGCCAGCCGCAACTAATGAAAAACTGTTTTTT.

The chain links TRBV7-2 to TRBJ2-2, with a possible D match to TRBD2 (6 bases). The CDR3 contains 14 residues. Germline V gene lookup returns CDR1 SGHTA and CDR2 FQGNSA. Trimming removed 5 bases from V and 4 bases from J, with 11 bases in between. This CDR3 reads CASSTPGGTGELFF. CDR3 DNA: TGTGCCAGCAGCACACCCGGGGGCACCGGGGAGCTGTTTTTT. Variable domain in full (rest from reference TRBV7-2 and TRBJ2-2): GAGVSQSPSNKVTEKGKDVELRCDPISGHTALYWYRQSLGQGLEFLIYFQGNSAPDKSGLPSDRFSAERTGGSVSTLTIQRTQQEDSAVYLCASSTPGGTGELFFGEGSRLTVL.

The chain couples TRBV5-4 to TRBJ2-7, with 13 bases aligning to TRBD2. Germline V CDR1 and CDR2: SGHNT, YYREEE (reference sequence). V lost 4 bases, J lost 2 bases, and 6 bases stayed unmatched. This CDR3 is 16 amino acids long. This CDR3 is CASSPGLAGTTYEQYF. As DNA, the CDR3 is TGTGCCAGCAGCCCGGGACTAGCGGGAACTACCTACGAGCAGTACTTC.

The CDR3 is CASSLGTRAYEQYF. CDR3 DNA sequence: TGTGCCAGCAGCTTAGGGACAAGAGCCTACGAGCAGTACTTC. The gene calls are TRBV11-2 and TRBJ2-7, with D tentatively TRBD1 (5 bases). Germline loops: CDR1 SGHAT, CDR2 FQNNGV. The CDR3 has 14 residues. Trimming pared 1 base from V and 2 bases from J, leaving 9 bases between.

This clone was seen once. The chain combines TRBV9 with TRBJ2-7; D uncertain. Germline V lookup: CDR1 SGDLS, CDR2 YYNGEE. CDR3 length: 11 residues. The ends were cut back, 0 bases at V and 6 bases at J, with 4 bases in the middle. For the CDR3, the DNA is TGTGCCAGCAGCGTAGAGGGCGAGCAGTACTTC. This translates into CASSVEGEQYF.

V and J are TRBV28 and TRBJ1-2, with a weak D call TRBD1 (6 bases). The germline V gene encodes CDR1 MDHEN and CDR2 SYDVKM. Trimming shortened V by 0 bases and J by 2 bases, and 10 bases separated the two germline ends. The CDR3 covers 15 residues. As DNA, the CDR3 is TGTGCCAGCAGTTTATGGGGGGCGACGAACTATGGCTACACCTTC. This codes for CASSLWGATNYGYTF.

The genes are TRBV6-2 or TRBV6-3 and TRBJ2-1; D is perhaps TRBD1 or TRBD2 (5 bases each). CDR1 is MNHEY, CDR2 SVGEGT, per germline. Trimming removed 6 bases from V and 13 bases from J, with 13 bases in between. The CDR3 runs 11 residues. The CDR3 bases are TGTGCCAGCAGCCCCCCGGGGCCCCAGTTCTTC. Protein: CASSPPGPQFF.

This sequence joins TRBV11-2 and TRBJ2-3; 7 positions agree with TRBD1. The germline V gene has CDR1 SGHAT and CDR2 FQNNGV. V dropped 5 bases and J dropped 2; count of bases not matched to a gene: 13. This CDR3 comprises 17 residues. In DNA, the CDR3 is TGTGCCAGCAGCCCCCCAAGGGGGACAGCAATCACAGATACGCAGTATTTT. This sequence encodes CASSPPRGTAITDTQYF.

The gene calls are TRBV7-3 and TRBJ1-1, with 7 bases fitting TRBD1. Unmatched junction bases numbered 7, after V lost 2 bases and J lost 4 bases. The germline gives CDR1 SGHTA, CDR2 FQGTGA. This CDR3 region has 15 residues. This CDR3 is CASSLDRVSSTEAFF. The CDR3 DNA sequence: TGTGCCAGCAGCTTAGACAGGGTTTCTTCCACTGAAGCTTTCTTT. Supplemented by reference TRBV7-3 and TRBJ1-1, the full variable domain reads GAGVSQTPSNKVTEKGKYVELRCDPISGHTALYWYRQSLGQGPEFLIYFQGTGAADDSGLPNDRFFAVRPEGSVSTLKIQRTERGDSAVYLCASSLDRVSSTEAFFGQGTRLTVV.

J is TRBJ1-2 and V is TRBV28; 8 bases agree with TRBD1. J gave up 5 bases and V 5 bases, and 16 bases lay outside the gene matches. Looked up from germline, CDR1 is MDHEN and CDR2 is SYDVKM. This CDR3 contains 17 residues. CDR3: CASSPPQRTGRGYGYTF. The CDR3 bases are TGTGCCAGCAGTCCCCCGCAAAGGACAGGGAGAGGGTATGGCTACACCTTC.

V usage is TRBV5-5 and J usage is TRBJ1-3; D unclear. The CDR3 consists of 16 residues. The V gene's germline CDR1 is SGHKS and CDR2 YYEKEE (reference sequence). Trimming cost V 4 bases and J 4 bases, with 18 bases left between them. CDR3 residues: CASSRGNSFSGNTIYF. Here the CDR3 DNA reads TGTGCCAGCAGCCGAGGAAACAGTTTTTCGGGAAACACCATATATTTT.

V and J are TRBV19 and TRBJ1-6; D gene ambiguous. Germline CDR1 LNHDA, CDR2 SQIVND (reference sequence). Between the trimmed V and J ends, which lost 5 bases and 0 bases, there was a span of 14 bases. The CDR3 extends over 17 amino acids. The CDR3 loop reads CASSPGLGSSYNSPLHF. The CDR3 DNA reads as TGTGCCAGTAGTCCCGGACTGGGAAGCTCCTATAATTCACCCCTCCACTTT.

CDR3 DNA sequence: TGTGCCAGCAGCTTAGGCCTACAGGGGGTAGGTGGTTATGGCTACACCTTC. This encodes CASSLGLQGVGGYGYTF. This rearrangement joins TRBV13 to TRBJ1-2; 8 bases fit TRBD1. The CDR3 spans 17 residues. J was trimmed by 5 bases and V by 0 bases; bases with no gene match: 11. Per the germline V gene, CDR1 is PRHDT and CDR2 is FYEKMQ (reference sequence).

V is TRBV11-2 and J is TRBJ2-1; 12 bases map to TRBD1. Trimming cost V 0 bases and J 8 bases; bases outside gene matches: 8. The CDR3 extends over 17 amino acids. Looked up from germline, CDR1 is SGHAT and CDR2 is FQNNGV. This CDR3 reads CASSLEGPGQGADEQFF. The CDR3 coding sequence is TGTGCCAGCAGCTTAGAGGGACCGGGACAGGGGGCCGATGAGCAGTTCTTC.

The chain has TRBV9 and TRBJ2-5; 9 bases are shared with TRBD1. This CDR3 comprises 15 residues. The V segment lost 3 bases and the J segment 5 bases; nucleotides outside the gene matches: 8. CDR1 and CDR2 from the germline V gene are SGDLS and YYNGEE. This chain's CDR3 is CASSATTGTGETQYF. The CDR3 DNA reads TGTGCCAGCAGCGCCACCACCGGGACAGGGGAGACCCAGTACTTC.

V gene TRBV6-4 combines with J gene TRBJ1-2, with a possible D match to TRBD1 (6 bases). The germline V gene has CDR1 MRHNA and CDR2 SNTAGT. The CDR3 length is 15 residues. V lost 2 bases and J lost 5, with 15 bases in between. CDR3 amino acids: CASSDQAGAPYGYTF. The CDR3 region has the DNA TGTGCCAGCAGTGACCAGGCAGGGGCCCCGTATGGCTACACCTTC.